The sequence of this T cell receptor (beta chain) was determined in a study of early T cells in non-severe SARS-CoV-2 infection. This CDR3 has 13 amino acids. Germline V CDR1 and CDR2: SGHTA, FQGTGA. The germline V and J ends were trimmed by 5 bases and 3 bases, with 10 bases remaining between them. MiXCR, run by TCRdb on the 5' RACE reads, gives a single entry per CDR3 protein. The sample records roughly 35,000 distinct CDR3 sequences, roughly 5.9% being singletons. The clonotype originates from an adult who was a healthcare worker with PCR-confirmed SARS-CoV-2 infection or an uninfected control (not recorded which). The rearrangement joins TRBV7-3 to TRBJ2-5; D may correspond to TRBD1 or TRBD2 (5 bases each). The sample comprised whole blood. The CDR3 DNA reads TGTGCCAGCAGCCTAGGGACGGAAGAGACCCAGTACTTC. Translating gives CASSLGTEETQYF.